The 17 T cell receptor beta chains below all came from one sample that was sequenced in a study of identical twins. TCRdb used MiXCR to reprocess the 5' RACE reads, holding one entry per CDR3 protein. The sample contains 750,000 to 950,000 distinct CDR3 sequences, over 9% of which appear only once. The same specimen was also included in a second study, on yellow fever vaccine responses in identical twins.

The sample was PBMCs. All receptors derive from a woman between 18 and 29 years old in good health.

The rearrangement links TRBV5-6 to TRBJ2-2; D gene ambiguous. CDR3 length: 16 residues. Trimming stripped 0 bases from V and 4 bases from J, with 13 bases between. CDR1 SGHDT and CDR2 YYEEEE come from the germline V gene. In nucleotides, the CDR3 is TGTGCCAGCAGCTTGGGTATAGGGCTGGGCACCGGGGAGCTGTTTTTT. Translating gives CASSLGIGLGTGELFF.

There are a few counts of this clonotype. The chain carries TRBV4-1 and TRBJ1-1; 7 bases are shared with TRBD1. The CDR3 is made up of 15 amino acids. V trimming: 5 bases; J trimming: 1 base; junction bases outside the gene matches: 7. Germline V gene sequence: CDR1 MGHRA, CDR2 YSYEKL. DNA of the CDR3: TGCGCCAGCAGCTACCTTTGGACAGGGAACACTGAAGCTTTCTTT. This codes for CASSYLWTGNTEAFF.

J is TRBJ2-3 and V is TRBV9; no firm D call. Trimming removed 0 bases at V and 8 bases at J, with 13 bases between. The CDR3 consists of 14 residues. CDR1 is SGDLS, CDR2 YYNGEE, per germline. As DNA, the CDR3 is TGTGCCAGCAGCGTAGGAGATGGCTTAGGTACGCAGTATTTT. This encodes CASSVGDGLGTQYF.

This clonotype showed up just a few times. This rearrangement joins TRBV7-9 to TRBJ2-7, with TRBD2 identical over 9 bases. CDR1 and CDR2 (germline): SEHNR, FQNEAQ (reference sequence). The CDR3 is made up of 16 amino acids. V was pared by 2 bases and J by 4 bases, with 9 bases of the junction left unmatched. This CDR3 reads CASSLYIAGAGYEQYF. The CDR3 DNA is TGTGCCAGCAGCTTATATATAGCGGGAGCCGGGTACGAGCAGTACTTC.

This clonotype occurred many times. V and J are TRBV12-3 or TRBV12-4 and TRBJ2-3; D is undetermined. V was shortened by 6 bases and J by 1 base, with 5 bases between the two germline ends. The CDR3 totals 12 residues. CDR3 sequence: CASSLRTDTQYF. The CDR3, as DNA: TGTGCCAGCAGCTTACGCACAGATACGCAGTATTTT.

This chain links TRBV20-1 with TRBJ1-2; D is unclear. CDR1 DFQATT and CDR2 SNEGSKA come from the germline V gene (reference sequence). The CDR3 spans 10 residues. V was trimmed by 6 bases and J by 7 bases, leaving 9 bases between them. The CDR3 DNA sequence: TGCAGTGCCTTCGGTGGTGGCTACACCTTC. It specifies CSAFGGGYTF.

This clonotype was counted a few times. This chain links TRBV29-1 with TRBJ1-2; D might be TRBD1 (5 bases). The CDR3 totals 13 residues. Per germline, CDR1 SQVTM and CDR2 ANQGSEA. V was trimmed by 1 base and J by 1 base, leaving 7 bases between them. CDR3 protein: CSVEGQNNYGYTF. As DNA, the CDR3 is TGCAGCGTTGAAGGACAGAATAACTATGGCTACACCTTC.

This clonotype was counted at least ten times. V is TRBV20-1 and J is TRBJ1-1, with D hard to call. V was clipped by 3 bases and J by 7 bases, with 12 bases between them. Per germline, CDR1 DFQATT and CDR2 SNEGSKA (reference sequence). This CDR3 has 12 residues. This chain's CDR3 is CSARREGGEAFF. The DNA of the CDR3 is TGCAGTGCTAGGAGGGAGGGTGGTGAAGCTTTCTTT.

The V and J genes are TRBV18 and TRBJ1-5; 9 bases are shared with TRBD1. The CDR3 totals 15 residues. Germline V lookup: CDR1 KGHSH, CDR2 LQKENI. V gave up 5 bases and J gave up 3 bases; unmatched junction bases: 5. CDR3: CASSGQGLVNQPQHF. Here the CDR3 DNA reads TGTGCCAGCTCAGGACAGGGGTTAGTCAATCAGCCCCAGCATTTT.

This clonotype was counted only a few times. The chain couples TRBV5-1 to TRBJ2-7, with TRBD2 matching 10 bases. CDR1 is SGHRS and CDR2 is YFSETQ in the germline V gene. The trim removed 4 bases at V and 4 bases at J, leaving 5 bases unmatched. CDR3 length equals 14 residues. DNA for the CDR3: TGCGCCAGCAGCATCGGGACTAGCGCTTACGAGCAGTACTTC. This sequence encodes CASSIGTSAYEQYF.

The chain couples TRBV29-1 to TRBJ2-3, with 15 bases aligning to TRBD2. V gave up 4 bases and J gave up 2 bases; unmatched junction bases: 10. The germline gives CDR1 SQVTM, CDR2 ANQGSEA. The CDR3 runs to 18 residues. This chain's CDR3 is CSVVKGLAGGRVTDTQYF. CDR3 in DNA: TGCAGCGTTGTAAAGGGACTAGCGGGAGGTCGTGTCACAGATACGCAGTATTTT.

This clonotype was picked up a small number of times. The CDR3 loop reads CASSYRSYEQYF. In DNA form, the CDR3 reads TGTGCCAGCAGCTACCGGTCCTACGAGCAGTACTTC. The chain uses TRBV12-3 or TRBV12-4 and TRBJ2-7; no definite D call. The CDR3 totals 12 residues. Between the trimmed V and J ends, which lost 6 bases and 1 base, there was a span of 7 bases.

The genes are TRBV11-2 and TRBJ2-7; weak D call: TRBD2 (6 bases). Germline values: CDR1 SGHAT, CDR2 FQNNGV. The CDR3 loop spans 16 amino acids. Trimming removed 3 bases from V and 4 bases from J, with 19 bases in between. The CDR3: CASSLFAGTGGYEQYF. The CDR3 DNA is TGTGCCAGCAGCTTGTTTGCCGGGACTGGGGGGTACGAGCAGTACTTC.

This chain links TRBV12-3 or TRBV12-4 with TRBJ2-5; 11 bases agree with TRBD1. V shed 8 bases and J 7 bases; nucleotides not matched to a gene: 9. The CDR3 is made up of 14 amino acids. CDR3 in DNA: TGTGCCAGCGGCGGGACAGGGGGTACGTTGACCCAGTACTTC. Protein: CASGGTGGTLTQYF.

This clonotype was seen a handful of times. The CDR3 nucleotides are TGTGCCAGCAGCTTCCTTTCTAGCGGAAGCTCCTACGAGCAGTACTTC. Protein sequence: CASSFLSSGSSYEQYF. The chain has TRBV5-6 and TRBJ2-7, with TRBD2 identical over 7 bases. Germline CDR1 SGHDT, CDR2 YYEEEE. The CDR3 totals 16 residues. V lost 2 bases to trimming and J lost 0 bases; unmatched junction nucleotides: 8.

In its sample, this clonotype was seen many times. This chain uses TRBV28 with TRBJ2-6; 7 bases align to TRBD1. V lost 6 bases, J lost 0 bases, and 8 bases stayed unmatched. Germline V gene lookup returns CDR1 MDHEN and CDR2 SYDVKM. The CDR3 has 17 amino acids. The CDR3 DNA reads TGTGCCAGCAGCCGGGACAGTTCAAGCTCTGGGGCCAACGTCCTGACTTTC. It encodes CASSRDSSSSGANVLTF. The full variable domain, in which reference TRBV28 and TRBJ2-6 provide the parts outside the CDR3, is DVKVTQSSRYLVKRTGEKVFLECVQDMDHENMFWYRQDPGLGLRLIYFSYDVKMKEKGDIPEGYSVSREKKERFSLILESASTNQTSMYLCASSRDSSSSGANVLTFGAGSRLTVL.

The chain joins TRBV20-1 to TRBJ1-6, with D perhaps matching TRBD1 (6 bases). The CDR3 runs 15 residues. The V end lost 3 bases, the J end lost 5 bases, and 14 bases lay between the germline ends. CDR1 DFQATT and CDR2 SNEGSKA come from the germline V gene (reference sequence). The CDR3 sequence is CSASRAGGDNSPLHF. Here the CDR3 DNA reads TGCAGTGCTAGTCGGGCGGGGGGCGATAATTCACCCCTCCACTTT.